This T cell receptor beta chain was recorded in a study of T-cell reconstitution after alpha-beta-depleted transplantation in children. Points on this clonotype: A much bigger clone sits one base away, suggesting this may be a read error.

Unique molecular identifiers were used in preparing the TCRbeta library. TCRdb called the PCR reads again in MiXCR, with one record for every CDR3 protein. The table has about 240,000 distinct CDR3 sequences, about 11% seen once. J was trimmed by 7 bases and V by 4 bases; bases with no gene match: 10. Germline CDR1 MNHEY, CDR2 SVGAGI. CDR3 size: 17 residues. V usage is TRBV6-5 and J usage is TRBJ1-4, with TRBD1 matching 12 bases. The origin of this receptor is a human donor who donated a stem cell graft to a child with acute lymphoblastic leukemia. The sample consisted of PBMCs from the stem cell graft donor, taken from the stem cell graft. In DNA form, the CDR3 reads TGTGCCAGCAGTTCGTCCCGGGACAGGGGGCGTTCTGAAAAACTGTTTTTT. Translated: CASSSSRDRGRSEKLFF.